This T cell receptor (beta chain) appears in the sequencing data of a study of blood T cells in healthy people across ages. A J-beta primer mix and a sample-barcoded 5' primer were used in a second PCR of about 6 to 12 cycles. TCRdb fed the 5' RACE reads into MiXCR, producing one record per CDR3 protein. The top ten hold about 32% of the sample, which has about 680,000 distinct CDR3 sequences, 45% to 50% seen once. In germline, CDR1 is LGHDT, CDR2 YNNKEL (reference sequence). Trimming left V 3 bases short and J 10 bases short, with 12 bases between. The CDR3 totals 12 residues. This clonotype was seen more than once but under ten times. Its antigen is currently unknown. Overall study results and limits: In the absence of known donor CMV status, changes in expanded clonotypes were possibly confounded.

The TCR originated in a woman in her sixties or seventies in good health. The sample taken for sequencing was blood. The chain carries TRBV3-1 and TRBJ1-1; the D is unclear. CDR3 coding DNA: TGTGCCAGCAGCCACGAGAGGGTTGGAGCTTTCTTT. This codes for CASSHERVGAFF.